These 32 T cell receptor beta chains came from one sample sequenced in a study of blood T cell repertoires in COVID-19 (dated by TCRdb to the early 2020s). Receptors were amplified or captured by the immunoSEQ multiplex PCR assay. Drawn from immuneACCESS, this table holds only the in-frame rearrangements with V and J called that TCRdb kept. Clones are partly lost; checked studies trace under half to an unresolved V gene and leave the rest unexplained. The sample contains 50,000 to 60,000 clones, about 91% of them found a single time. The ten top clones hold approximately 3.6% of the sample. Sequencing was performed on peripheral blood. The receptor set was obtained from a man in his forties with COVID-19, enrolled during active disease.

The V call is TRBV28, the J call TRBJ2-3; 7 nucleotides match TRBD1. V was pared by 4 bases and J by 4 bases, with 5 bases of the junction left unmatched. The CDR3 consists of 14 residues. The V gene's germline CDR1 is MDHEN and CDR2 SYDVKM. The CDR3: CASSSQGTADTQYF. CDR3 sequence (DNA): TGTGCCAGCAGTTCCCAGGGGACAGCAGATACGCAGTATTTT.

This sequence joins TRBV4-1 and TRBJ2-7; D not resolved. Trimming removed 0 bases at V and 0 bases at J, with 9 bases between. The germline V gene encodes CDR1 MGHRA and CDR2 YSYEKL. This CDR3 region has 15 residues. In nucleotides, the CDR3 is TGCGCCAGCAGCCAAGAAGCAGGAAGCTCCTACGAGCAGTACTTC. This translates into CASSQEAGSSYEQYF.

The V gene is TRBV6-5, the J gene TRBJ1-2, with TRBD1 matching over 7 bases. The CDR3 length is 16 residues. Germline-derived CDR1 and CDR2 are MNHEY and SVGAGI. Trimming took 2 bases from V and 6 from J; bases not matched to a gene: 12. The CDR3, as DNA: TGTGCCAGCAGTTACGGTGCAGGGGGTCGTATCGATGGCTACACCTTC. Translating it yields CASSYGAGGRIDGYTF.

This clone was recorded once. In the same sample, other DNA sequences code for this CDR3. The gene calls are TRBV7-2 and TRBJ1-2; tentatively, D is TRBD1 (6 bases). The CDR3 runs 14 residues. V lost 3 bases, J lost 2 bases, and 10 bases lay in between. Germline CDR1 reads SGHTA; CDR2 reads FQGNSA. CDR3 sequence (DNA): TGTGCCAGCAGCTTCAGGGGAGCGAACTATGGCTACACCTTC. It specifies CASSFRGANYGYTF.

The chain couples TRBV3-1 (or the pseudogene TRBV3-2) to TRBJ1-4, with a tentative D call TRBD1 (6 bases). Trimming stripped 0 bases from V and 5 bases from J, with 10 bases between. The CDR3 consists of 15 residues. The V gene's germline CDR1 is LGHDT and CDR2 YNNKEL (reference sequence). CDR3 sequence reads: CASSQETGWNEKLFF. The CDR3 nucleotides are TGTGCCAGCAGCCAAGAGACAGGTTGGAATGAAAAACTGTTTTTT.

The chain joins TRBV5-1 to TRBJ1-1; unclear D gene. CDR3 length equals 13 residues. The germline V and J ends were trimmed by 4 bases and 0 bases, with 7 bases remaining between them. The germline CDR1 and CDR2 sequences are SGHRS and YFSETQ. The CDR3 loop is CASSPGLNTEAFF. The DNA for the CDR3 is TGCGCCAGCAGCCCGGGATTGAACACTGAAGCTTTCTTT.

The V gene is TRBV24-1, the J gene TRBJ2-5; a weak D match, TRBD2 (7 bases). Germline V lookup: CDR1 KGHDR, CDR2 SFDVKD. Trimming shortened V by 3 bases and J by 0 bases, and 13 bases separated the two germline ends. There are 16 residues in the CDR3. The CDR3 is CATSDGEGGYQETQYF. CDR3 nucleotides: TGTGCCACCAGTGATGGGGAGGGGGGGTACCAAGAGACCCAGTACTTC.

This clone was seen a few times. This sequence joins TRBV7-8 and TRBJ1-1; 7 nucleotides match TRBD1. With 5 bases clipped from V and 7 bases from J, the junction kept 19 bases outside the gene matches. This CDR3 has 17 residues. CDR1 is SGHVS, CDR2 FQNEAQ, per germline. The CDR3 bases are TGTGCCAGCAGCCCGCGACAACAGGGGTTAGGGGTCGGTGAAGCTTTCTTT. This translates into CASSPRQQGLGVGEAFF.

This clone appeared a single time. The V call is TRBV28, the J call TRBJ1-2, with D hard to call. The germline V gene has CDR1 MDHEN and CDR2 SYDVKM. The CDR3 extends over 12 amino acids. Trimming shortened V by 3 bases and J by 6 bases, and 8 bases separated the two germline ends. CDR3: CASSFRGNGYTF. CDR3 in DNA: TGTGCCAGCAGTTTTCGAGGGAATGGCTACACCTTC.

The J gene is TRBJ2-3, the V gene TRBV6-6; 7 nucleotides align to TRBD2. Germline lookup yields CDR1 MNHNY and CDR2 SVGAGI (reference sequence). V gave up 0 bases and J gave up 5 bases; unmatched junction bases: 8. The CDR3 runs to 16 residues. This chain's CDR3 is CASSYSLVGEGDTQYF. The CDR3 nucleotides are TGTGCCAGCAGTTACTCCTTAGTCGGGGAGGGAGATACGCAGTATTTT.

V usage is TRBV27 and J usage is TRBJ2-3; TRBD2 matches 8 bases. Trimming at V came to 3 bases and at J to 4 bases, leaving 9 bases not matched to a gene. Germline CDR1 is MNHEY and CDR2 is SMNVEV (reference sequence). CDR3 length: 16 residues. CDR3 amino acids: CASSFLAGDGSDTQYF. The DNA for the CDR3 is TGTGCCAGCAGTTTTCTAGCGGGTGATGGTTCAGATACGCAGTATTTT.

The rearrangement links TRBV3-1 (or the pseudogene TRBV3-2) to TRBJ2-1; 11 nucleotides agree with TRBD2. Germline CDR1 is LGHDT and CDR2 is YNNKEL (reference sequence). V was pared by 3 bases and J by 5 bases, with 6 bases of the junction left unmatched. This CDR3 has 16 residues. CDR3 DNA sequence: TGTGCCAGCAGCCACATAGCGGGGGGGCCCCACAATGAGCAGTTCTTC. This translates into CASSHIAGGPHNEQFF.

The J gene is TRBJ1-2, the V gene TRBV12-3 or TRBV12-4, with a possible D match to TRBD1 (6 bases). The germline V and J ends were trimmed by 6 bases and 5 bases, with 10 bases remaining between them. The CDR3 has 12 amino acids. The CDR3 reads CASSRGRYGYTF. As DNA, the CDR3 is TGTGCCAGCAGCAGGGGAAGGTATGGCTACACCTTC.

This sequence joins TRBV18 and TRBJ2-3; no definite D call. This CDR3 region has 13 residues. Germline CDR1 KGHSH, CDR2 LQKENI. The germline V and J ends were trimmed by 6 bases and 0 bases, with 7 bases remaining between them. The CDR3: CASSATSTDTQYF. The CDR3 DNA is TGTGCCAGCTCCGCCACTAGCACAGATACGCAGTATTTT.

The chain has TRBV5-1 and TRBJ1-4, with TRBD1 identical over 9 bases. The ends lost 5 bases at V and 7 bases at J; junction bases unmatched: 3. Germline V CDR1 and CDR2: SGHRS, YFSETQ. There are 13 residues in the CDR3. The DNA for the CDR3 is TGCGCCAGCAGAGGGACAGGGCGTGAAAAACTGTTTTTT. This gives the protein CASRGTGREKLFF.

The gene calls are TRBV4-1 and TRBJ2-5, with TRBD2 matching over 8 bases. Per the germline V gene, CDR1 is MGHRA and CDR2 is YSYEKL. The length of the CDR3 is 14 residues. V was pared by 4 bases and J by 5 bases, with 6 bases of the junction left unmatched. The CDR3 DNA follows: TGCGCCAGCAGCCGGGAGGGACTAGACGAGACCCAGTACTTC. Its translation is CASSREGLDETQYF.

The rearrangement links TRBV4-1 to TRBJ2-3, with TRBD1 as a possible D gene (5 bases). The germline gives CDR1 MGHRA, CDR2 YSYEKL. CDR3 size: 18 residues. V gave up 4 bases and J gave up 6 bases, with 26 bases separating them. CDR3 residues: CASSPPQDNYLRSDTQYF. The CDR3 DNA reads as TGCGCCAGCAGCCCACCCCAGGACAATTACCTTCGGTCGGATACGCAGTATTTT.

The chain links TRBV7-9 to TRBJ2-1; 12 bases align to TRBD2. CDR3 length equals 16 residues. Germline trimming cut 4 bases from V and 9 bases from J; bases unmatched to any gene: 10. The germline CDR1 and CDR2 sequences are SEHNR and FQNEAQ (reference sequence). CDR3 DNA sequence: TGTGCCAGCAGCTCGACTAGCGGGAGTTTTTATGTTGAGCAGTTCTTC. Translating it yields CASSSTSGSFYVEQFF.

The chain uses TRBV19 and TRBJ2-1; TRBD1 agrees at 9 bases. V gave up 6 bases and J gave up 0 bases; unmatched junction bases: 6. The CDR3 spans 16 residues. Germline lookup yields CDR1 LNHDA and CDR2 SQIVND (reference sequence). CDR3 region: CASRQGAFGSYNEQFF. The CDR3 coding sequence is TGTGCCAGTAGACAGGGGGCTTTCGGCTCCTACAATGAGCAGTTCTTC.

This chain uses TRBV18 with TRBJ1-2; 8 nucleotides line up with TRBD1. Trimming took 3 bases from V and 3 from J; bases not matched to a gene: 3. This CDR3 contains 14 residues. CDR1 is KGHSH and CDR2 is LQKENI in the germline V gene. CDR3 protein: CASSPMTGDYGYTF. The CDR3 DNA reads TGTGCCAGCTCACCGATGACAGGGGACTATGGCTACACCTTC.

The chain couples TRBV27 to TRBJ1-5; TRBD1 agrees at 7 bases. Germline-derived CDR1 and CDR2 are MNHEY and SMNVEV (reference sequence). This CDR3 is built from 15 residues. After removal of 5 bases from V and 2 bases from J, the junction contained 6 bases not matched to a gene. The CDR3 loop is CASSAGTVGNQPQHF. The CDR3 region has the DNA TGTGCCAGCAGTGCTGGGACAGTTGGCAATCAGCCCCAGCATTTT.

In DNA, the CDR3 is TGTGCCAGCAGCAAAACTAGCGGCCAAAGCTCCTACGAGCAGTACTTC. This gives the protein CASSKTSGQSSYEQYF. The rearrangement uses TRBV21-1 and TRBJ2-7; whether TRBD2, the table's D call, matches the DNA was not checked. TRBV21-1 is described as a pseudogene. The CDR3 is made up of 16 amino acids.

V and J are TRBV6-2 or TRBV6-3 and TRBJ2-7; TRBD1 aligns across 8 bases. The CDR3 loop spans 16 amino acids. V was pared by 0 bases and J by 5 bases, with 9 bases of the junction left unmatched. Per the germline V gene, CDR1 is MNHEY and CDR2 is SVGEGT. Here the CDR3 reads CASSYSMSRGRHEQYF. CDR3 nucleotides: TGTGCCAGCAGTTACTCGATGAGCAGGGGGCGGCACGAGCAGTACTTC.

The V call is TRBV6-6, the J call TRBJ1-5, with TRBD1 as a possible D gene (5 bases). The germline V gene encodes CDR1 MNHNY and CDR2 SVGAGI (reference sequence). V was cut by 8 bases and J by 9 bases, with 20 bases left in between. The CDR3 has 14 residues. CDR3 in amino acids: CASGPGRGVGPQHF. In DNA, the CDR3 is TGTGCCAGCGGACCGGGACGGGGGGTTGGGCCCCAGCATTTT.

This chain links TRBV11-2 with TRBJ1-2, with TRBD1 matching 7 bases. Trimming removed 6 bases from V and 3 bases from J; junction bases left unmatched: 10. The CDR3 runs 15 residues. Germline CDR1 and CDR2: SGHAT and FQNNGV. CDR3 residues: CASSLEGTGDYGYTF. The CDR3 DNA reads TGTGCCAGCAGTCTAGAGGGCACAGGGGACTATGGCTACACCTTC.

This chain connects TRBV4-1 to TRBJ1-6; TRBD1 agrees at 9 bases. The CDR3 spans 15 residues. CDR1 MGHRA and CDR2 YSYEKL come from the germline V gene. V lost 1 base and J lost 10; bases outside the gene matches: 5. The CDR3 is CASSQADRGDSPLHF. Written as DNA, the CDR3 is TGCGCCAGCAGCCAAGCCGACAGGGGGGACTCACCCCTCCACTTT.

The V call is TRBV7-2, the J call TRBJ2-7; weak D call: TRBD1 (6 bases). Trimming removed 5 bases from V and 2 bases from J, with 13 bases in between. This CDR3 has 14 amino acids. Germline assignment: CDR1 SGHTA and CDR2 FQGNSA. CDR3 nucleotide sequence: TGTGCCAGCAGCCCCGGGACAAGACCCTACGAGCAGTACTTC. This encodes CASSPGTRPYEQYF. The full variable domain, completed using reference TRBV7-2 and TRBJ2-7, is GAGVSQSPSNKVTEKGKDVELRCDPISGHTALYWYRQSLGQGLEFLIYFQGNSAPDKSGLPSDRFSAERTGGSVSTLTIQRTQQEDSAVYLCASSPGTRPYEQYFGPGTRLTVT.

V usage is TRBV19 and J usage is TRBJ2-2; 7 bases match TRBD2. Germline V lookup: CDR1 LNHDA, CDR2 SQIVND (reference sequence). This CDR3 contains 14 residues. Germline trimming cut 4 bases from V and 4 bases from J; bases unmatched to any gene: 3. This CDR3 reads CASSKTSSTGELFF. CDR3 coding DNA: TGTGCCAGTAGTAAGACTAGCTCCACCGGGGAGCTGTTTTTT.

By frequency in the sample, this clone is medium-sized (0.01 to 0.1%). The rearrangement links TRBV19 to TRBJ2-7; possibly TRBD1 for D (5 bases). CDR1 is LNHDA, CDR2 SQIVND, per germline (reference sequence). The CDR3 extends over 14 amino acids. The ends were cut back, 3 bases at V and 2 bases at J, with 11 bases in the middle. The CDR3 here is CASSIGQGAYEQYF. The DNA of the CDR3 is TGTGCCAGTAGTATCGGCCAGGGCGCCTACGAGCAGTACTTC.

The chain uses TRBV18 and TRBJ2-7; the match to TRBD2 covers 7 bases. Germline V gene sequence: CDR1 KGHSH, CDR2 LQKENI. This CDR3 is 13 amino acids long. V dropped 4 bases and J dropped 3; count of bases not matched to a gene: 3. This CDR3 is CASSLGLSYEQYF. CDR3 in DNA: TGTGCCAGCTCACTGGGACTAAGCTACGAGCAGTACTTC.

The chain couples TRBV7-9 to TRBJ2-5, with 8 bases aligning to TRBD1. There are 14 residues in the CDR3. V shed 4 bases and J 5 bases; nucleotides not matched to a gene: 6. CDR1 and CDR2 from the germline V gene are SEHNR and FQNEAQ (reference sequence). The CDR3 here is CASSWMDREETQYF. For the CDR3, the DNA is TGTGCCAGCAGCTGGATGGACAGGGAGGAGACCCAGTACTTC.

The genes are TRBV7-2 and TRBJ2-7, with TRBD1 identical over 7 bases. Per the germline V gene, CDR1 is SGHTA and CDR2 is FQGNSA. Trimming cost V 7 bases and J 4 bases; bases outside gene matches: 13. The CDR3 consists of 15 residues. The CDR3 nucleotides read TGTGCCAGCAACGTTCCAAAGGCAGGGGGATACGAGCAGTACTTC. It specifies CASNVPKAGGYEQYF.